This TCR beta chain appears in the sequencing data of a study of beta chain features in type 1 diabetes. Background on the study: Healthy donors and patients had similar age, gender and cell yields. Broader study findings: Sequencing the cDNA could make cells with high TCR expression show up more than they should.

As concerns this clone: Its antigen is not identified.

Every bit of the isolated RNA underwent reverse transcription, so sequencing read expressed TCRB transcripts. The table came from immunoSEQ multiplex PCR; TCRdb's copy has only in-frame clones and leaves some out. The sample includes about 620,000 clones, less than 20% of them seen just once. CDR1 MNHEY and CDR2 SVGAGI come from the germline V gene. The ends lost 6 bases at V and 8 bases at J; junction bases unmatched: 2. This CDR3 is built from 12 residues. The chain recombines TRBV6-5 with TRBJ1-1; 11 nucleotides align to TRBD1. Sample: naive CD4+ T cells from blood. The TCR comes from a man aged 18 to 30 in good health. The CDR3 coding sequence is TGTGCCAGCAGCAGGACAGGGGGCGAAGCTTTCTTT. Its translation is CASSRTGGEAFF.